The clone carrying this TCR beta chain was observed once. What it recognizes is unknown. The junction differs from germline at one of its ends, possibly a read error. The CDR3 covers 12 residues. TCRdb analysed the 5' RACE reads with MiXCR anew, one entry per CDR3 protein. Of approximately 260,000 distinct CDR3 sequences detected, 11% to 15% appear once; the ten largest clones hold around 8.9%. The data are from a study of identical twins. Overall study findings and caveats: Models underestimated how often monozygotic twins shared out-of-frame TCR alpha. Out-of-frame beta sequences exhibited a weaker degree of excess twin sharing.

The specimen was memory (CD45RO+) T cells sorted from blood. This chain joins TRBV12-3 or TRBV12-4 and TRBJ2-7; D is ambiguous. This TCR was recovered from a woman aged 18-29 years in good health. CDR3: CASSRNTYERYF. DNA for the CDR3: TGTGCCAGCAGTCGAAATACCTACGAGCGGTACTTC.